This note documents a single T cell receptor (beta chain) sequence. As yet, its antigen is unknown. This specimen includes other DNA sequences encoding the same CDR3. Germline V gives CDR1 KGHSH, CDR2 LQKENI. The CDR3 is 14 amino acids. J gave up 9 bases and V 3 bases, and 7 bases lay outside the gene matches. Clones were read by immunoSEQ multiplex PCR, and TCRdb kept only the in-frame ones, dropping some. The sample lists tens of thousands of clones, 70% to 90% occurring once. Mixed chimerism was transient after nonmyeloablative marrow transplants from related graft donors. The data derive from a study of Tregs in tolerant kidney transplant recipients. General study results and limits: No direct test of biological reproducibility was done here. Validation in larger populations is needed because few patients were studied. In tolerant patients, donor-specific Tregs outgrew total Tregs, suggesting antigen-driven expansion.

The chain combines TRBV18 with TRBJ2-2, with 7 bases that match TRBD1. The TCR sequence derives from a human patient who received a combined kidney and bone marrow transplant. Some T cells could come from the graft donor. The sequences come from CD4+ T cells from blood (PBMCs), collected 6 months after the transplant. The CDR3 bases are TGTGCCAGCTCACCCCCACAGGGGTACAGGGAGCTGTTTTTT. Its translation: CASSPPQGYRELFF.